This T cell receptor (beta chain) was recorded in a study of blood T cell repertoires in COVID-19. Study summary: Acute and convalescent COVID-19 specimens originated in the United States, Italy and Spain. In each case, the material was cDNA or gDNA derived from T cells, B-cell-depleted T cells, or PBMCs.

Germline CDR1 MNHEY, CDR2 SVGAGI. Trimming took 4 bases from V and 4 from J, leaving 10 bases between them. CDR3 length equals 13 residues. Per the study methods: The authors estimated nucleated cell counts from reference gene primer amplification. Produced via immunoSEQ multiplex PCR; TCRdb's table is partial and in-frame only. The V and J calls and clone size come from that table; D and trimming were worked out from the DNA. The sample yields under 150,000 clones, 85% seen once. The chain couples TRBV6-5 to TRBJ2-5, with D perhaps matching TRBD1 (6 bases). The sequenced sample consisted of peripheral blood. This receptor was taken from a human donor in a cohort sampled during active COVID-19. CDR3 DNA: TGTGCCAGCAGTTCCGGGACACGAGAGACCCAGTACTTC. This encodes CASSSGTRETQYF.